This is a list of T cell receptor beta chains from one sample in a study of CD8 T cells in Susac syndrome. MiXCR was run by TCRdb on the immunoSEQ multiplex PCR reads, yielding one entry per CDR3 protein. Of more than 95,000 distinct CDR3 sequences in the sample, around 94% were seen once. Sequenced material: CD8+ T cells from PBMCs. The receptors here all came from a human donor with Susac syndrome. The CDR3 runs from the conserved cysteine through the conserved F or W. Fields, in order: clone size, V gene, J gene, D gene, CDR3 protein, CDR3 DNA. The D gene is left open where the match is weak. A clone size is listed for some rows: how often the clone was seen (once, few, many), or a class if it is expanded.

abundance: -; v_gene: TRBV14; j_gene: TRBJ1-1; d_gene: TRBD1; CDR3aa: CASSQTGRTHTEAFF; CDR3nt: TGTGCCAGCAGCCAGACAGGGAGGACGCACACTGAAGCTTTCTTT
abundance: -; v_gene: TRBV5-1; j_gene: TRBJ2-3; d_gene: -; CDR3aa: CASSSGAVETDTQYF; CDR3nt: TGCGCCAGCAGCTCTGGGGCCGTCGAGACAGATACGCAGTATTTT
abundance: once; v_gene: TRBV6-5; j_gene: TRBJ2-1; d_gene: TRBD1; CDR3aa: CASSPTGGAYNEQFF; CDR3nt: TGTGCCAGCAGCCCTACAGGGGGAGCCTACAATGAGCAGTTCTTC
abundance: -; v_gene: TRBV9; j_gene: TRBJ1-2; d_gene: TRBD1; CDR3aa: CASSGQTGRRGYTF; CDR3nt: TGTGCCAGCAGCGGGCAGACAGGGCGTCGCGGCTACACCTTC
abundance: -; v_gene: TRBV27; j_gene: TRBJ1-5; d_gene: -; CDR3aa: CASSFQSAQPQHF; CDR3nt: TGTGCCAGCAGTTTTCAATCGGCTCAGCCCCAGCATTTT
abundance: -; v_gene: TRBV7-8; j_gene: TRBJ2-1; d_gene: TRBD2; CDR3aa: CASSPGLAGTILSSYNEQFF; CDR3nt: TGTGCCAGCAGCCCCGGACTAGCGGGGACAATCCTGAGCTCCTACAATGAGCAGTTCTTC
abundance: -; v_gene: TRBV19; j_gene: TRBJ2-3; d_gene: -; CDR3aa: CASSVGQGTDTQYF; CDR3nt: TGTGCCAGTAGTGTCGGGCAGGGAACAGATACGCAGTATTTT
abundance: once; v_gene: TRBV3-1; j_gene: TRBJ2-3; d_gene: TRBD1; CDR3aa: CASSQPGQSTDTQYF; CDR3nt: TGTGCCAGCAGCCAACCGGGACAGTCCACAGATACGCAGTATTTT
abundance: -; v_gene: TRBV9; j_gene: TRBJ1-1; d_gene: -; CDR3aa: CASSPRTGGEAFF; CDR3nt: TGTGCCAGCAGCCCCCGGACTGGGGGTGAAGCTTTCTTT
abundance: -; v_gene: TRBV29-1; j_gene: TRBJ2-3; d_gene: -; CDR3aa: CSVVTPDTQYF; CDR3nt: TGCAGCGTTGTGACCCCAGATACGCAGTATTTT
abundance: -; v_gene: TRBV20-1; j_gene: TRBJ2-3; d_gene: -; CDR3aa: CSAECAVEWGGTDTQYF; CDR3nt: TGCAGTGCTGAATGCGCCGTCGAGTGGGGGGGCACAGATACGCAGTATTTT
abundance: once; v_gene: TRBV27; j_gene: TRBJ2-5; d_gene: -; CDR3aa: CASSLLPDREATQYF; CDR3nt: TGTGCCAGCAGTTTATTACCCGACAGGGAGGCGACCCAGTACTTC
abundance: -; v_gene: TRBV6-1; j_gene: TRBJ1-1; d_gene: -; CDR3aa: CASMVYTEAFF; CDR3nt: TGTGCCAGCATGGTGTACACTGAAGCTTTCTTT
abundance: -; v_gene: TRBV5-1; j_gene: TRBJ2-7; d_gene: TRBD1; CDR3aa: CASRLDRDEQYF; CDR3nt: TGCGCCAGCAGATTGGACAGGGACGAGCAGTACTTC
abundance: -; v_gene: TRBV7-9; j_gene: TRBJ2-7; d_gene: -; CDR3aa: CASSFGADYEQYF; CDR3nt: TGTGCCAGCAGCTTTGGTGCGGACTACGAGCAGTACTTC
abundance: -; v_gene: TRBV27; j_gene: TRBJ2-1; d_gene: -; CDR3aa: CASSFPGLVNEQFF; CDR3nt: TGTGCCAGCAGTTTCCCCGGACTTGTCAATGAGCAGTTCTTC